These T cell receptor beta chains were read from a single sample in a study of human T cells and chemical hapten exposure. TCRdb itself ran the RACE reads through MiXCR, one entry per CDR3 protein. The sample lists 65,000 to 95,000 distinct CDR3 sequences, 8.5% to 10% occurring once. The sequenced material came from whole blood. The receptors here all came from a female donor in good health. Some clones in this sample may be carry-over from other donors' samples. Each CDR3 is given with its conserved first and last residue. D genes are given only for firm matches. Clone size is shown for a subset of rows, as once, few, many or a class of expanded clone.

TGTGCCAGCAGTTTAACTAGCGGGGTAGGTGGTGAGCAGTTCTTC,CASSLTSGVGGEQFF,TRBD2,TRBJ2-1,TRBV12-3/TRBV12-4,many
TGTGCCAGCAGCCAAGGTTTCGGACAGGGGGCCAGGAACACTGAAGCTTTCTTT,CASSQGFGQGARNTEAFF,TRBD1,TRBJ1-1,TRBV14,-
TGTGCCAGCAGTTTTTTATCCCTAGGGGAAAAACTGTTTTTT,CASSFLSLGEKLFF,-,TRBJ1-4,TRBV28,-
TGTGCCAGCACCGACAGGGGCGGCGAGGAAAAACTGTTTTTT,CASTDRGGEEKLFF,TRBD1,TRBJ1-4,TRBV12-3/TRBV12-4,many
TGTGCCAGCAGTTTATCGTTAGCGGGCCTTACAGATACGCAGTATTTT,CASSLSLAGLTDTQYF,TRBD2,TRBJ2-3,TRBV27,-
TGTGCCAGCAGTTTAGTCCCAGACAGGGTTTACGAGCAGTACTTC,CASSLVPDRVYEQYF,TRBD1,TRBJ2-7,TRBV12-3/TRBV12-4,many
TGTGCCAGCAGCACCGGGTCGGGGGGCGGACTTAATTCACCCCTCCACTTT,CASSTGSGGGLNSPLHF,-,TRBJ1-6,TRBV5-4,-
TGTGCCAGCAGCCAAGTACTACCGGGACAGGGCCGGGACACTGAAGCTTTCTTT,CASSQVLPGQGRDTEAFF,TRBD1,TRBJ1-1,TRBV4-2,many
TGTGCCAGCAGCCCCAGGTTAGGGAGCGAAAAACTGTTTTTT,CASSPRLGSEKLFF,-,TRBJ1-4,TRBV3-1,-
TGTGCCAGCAGCTTAATGACAGTCTACAATGAGCAGTTCTTC,CASSLMTVYNEQFF,-,TRBJ2-1,TRBV7-2,few
TGCGCCAGCAGCCGGGGCCGATCTGAAGCTTTCTTT,CASSRGRSEAFF,-,TRBJ1-1,TRBV4-3,-
TGTGCCAGCACTACCCCGGGAGGAGACGAGCAGTACTTC,CASTTPGGDEQYF,TRBD2,TRBJ2-7,TRBV6-1,few
TGCAGCGTTCGAACAGGGGGCACTGAAGCTTTCTTT,CSVRTGGTEAFF,TRBD1,TRBJ1-1,TRBV29-1,many
TGTGCCAGCTCACCCAGGGGGCCAGGGAGCAATCAGCCCCAGCATTTT,CASSPRGPGSNQPQHF,TRBD1,TRBJ1-5,TRBV18,few
TGCAGTGCTAGTTCTTGGGCGTCAGCCTACGAGCAGTACTTC,CSASSWASAYEQYF,-,TRBJ2-7,TRBV20-1,few
TGTGCCAGCAGTGTGGCAGGGGATAGCAATCAGCCCCAGCATTTT,CASSVAGDSNQPQHF,-,TRBJ1-5,TRBV6-2/TRBV6-3,many
TGTGCCAGCAGTCGGGAGTCCCCAAGCACGGAAAAACTGTTTTTT,CASSRESPSTEKLFF,-,TRBJ1-4,TRBV2,few
TGTGCCAGCAGTCGGACAGGGGAGACCCAGTACTTC,CASSRTGETQYF,TRBD1,TRBJ2-5,TRBV27,few
TGTGCCAGCAGCCAAAACAGGGGATTGGGGGCCAACGTCCTGACTTTC,CASSQNRGLGANVLTF,TRBD1,TRBJ2-6,TRBV3-1,few
TGTGCCAGCAGCTTAGGAGGAACAGGGATGGGAGGCTACACCTTC,CASSLGGTGMGGYTF,-,TRBJ1-2,TRBV7-2,few
TGTGCCAGCAGCCTTCGACTAGCGGGGAGCACAGATACGCAGTATTTT,CASSLRLAGSTDTQYF,TRBD2,TRBJ2-3,TRBV3-1,-
TGTGCCATCAGTGAGGATAGGGCGTCGAGCAATCAGCCCCAGCATTTT,CAISEDRASSNQPQHF,-,TRBJ1-5,TRBV10-3,many
TGTGCCAGCAGCTCGTTACAGGGGGATAATTCACCCCTCCACTTT,CASSSLQGDNSPLHF,TRBD1,TRBJ1-6,TRBV7-9,many
TGCAGCGTACCTGCACAGGGATACAATGAGCAGTTCTTC,CSVPAQGYNEQFF,-,TRBJ2-1,TRBV29-1,once
TGTGCCTGGGACACCGGGACTACGGGCTCTGGGGCCAACGTCCTGACTTTC,CAWDTGTTGSGANVLTF,TRBD2,TRBJ2-6,TRBV30,-
TGTGCCATCAGTGAAAGACAGACGAACACTGAAGCTTTCTTT,CAISERQTNTEAFF,-,TRBJ1-1,TRBV10-3,many
TGTGCCAGCAGCTGTACGACAGGGGGCGAGCAGTACTTC,CASSCTTGGEQYF,TRBD1,TRBJ2-7,TRBV7-9,-
TGTGCCAGCTCACCACCTAAGCAGGGGGCTACTGAAGCTTTCTTT,CASSPPKQGATEAFF,TRBD1,TRBJ1-1,TRBV18,few
TGCGCCAGCAGCCAAGATTTGTTTTCGACGTCTGGGGCCAACGTCCTGACTTTC,CASSQDLFSTSGANVLTF,-,TRBJ2-6,TRBV4-3,medium-sized
TGTGCCAGCAGTGAGCAACGGGGGGGATACGAGCAGTACTTC,CASSEQRGGYEQYF,TRBD2,TRBJ2-7,TRBV6-1,few